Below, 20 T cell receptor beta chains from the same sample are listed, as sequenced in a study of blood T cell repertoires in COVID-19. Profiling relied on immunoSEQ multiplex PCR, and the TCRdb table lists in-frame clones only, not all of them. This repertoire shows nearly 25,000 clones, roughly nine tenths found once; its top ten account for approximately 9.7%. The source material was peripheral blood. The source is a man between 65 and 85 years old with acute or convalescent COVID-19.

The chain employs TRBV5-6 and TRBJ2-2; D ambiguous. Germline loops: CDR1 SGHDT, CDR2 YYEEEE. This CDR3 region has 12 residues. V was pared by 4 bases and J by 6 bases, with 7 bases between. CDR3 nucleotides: TGTGCCAGCAGCCGAGATGCCGGGGAGCTGTTTTTT. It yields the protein CASSRDAGELFF. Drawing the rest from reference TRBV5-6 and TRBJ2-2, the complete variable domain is DAGVTQSPTHLIKTRGQQVTLRCSPKSGHDTVSWYQQALGQGPQFIFQYYEEEERQRGNFPDRFSGHQFPNYSSELNVNALLLGDSALYLCASSRDAGELFFGEGSRLTVL.

The CDR3 loop is CASMEQGDQPQHF. The DNA of the CDR3 is TGTGCCAGCATGGAACAGGGTGATCAGCCCCAGCATTTT. This chain connects TRBV2 to TRBJ1-5; a weak D match, TRBD1 (6 bases). The V end lost 7 bases, the J end lost 5 bases, and 12 bases lay between the germline ends. Germline loops: CDR1 SNHLY, CDR2 FYNNEI. CDR3 length: 13 residues.

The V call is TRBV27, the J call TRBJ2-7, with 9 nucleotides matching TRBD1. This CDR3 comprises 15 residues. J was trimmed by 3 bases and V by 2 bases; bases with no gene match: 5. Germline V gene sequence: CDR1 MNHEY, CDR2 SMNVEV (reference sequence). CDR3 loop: CASSLAGTGNYEQYF. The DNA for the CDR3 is TGTGCCAGCAGTTTAGCTGGGACAGGGAACTACGAGCAGTACTTC.

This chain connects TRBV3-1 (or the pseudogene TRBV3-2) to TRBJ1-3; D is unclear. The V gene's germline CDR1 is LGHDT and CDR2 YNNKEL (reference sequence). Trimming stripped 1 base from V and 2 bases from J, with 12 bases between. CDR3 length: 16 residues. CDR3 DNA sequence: TGTGCCAGCAGCCAAGGGCGGGGTTTAGCTGGAAACACCATATATTTT. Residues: CASSQGRGLAGNTIYF.

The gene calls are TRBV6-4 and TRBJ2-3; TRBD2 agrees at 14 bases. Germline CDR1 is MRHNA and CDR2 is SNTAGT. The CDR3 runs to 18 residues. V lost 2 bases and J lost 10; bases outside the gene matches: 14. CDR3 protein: CASSDPPRTSGRSDAQYF. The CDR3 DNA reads TGTGCCAGCAGTGACCCCCCCCGGACTAGCGGGAGGAGCGATGCGCAGTATTTT.

DNA of the CDR3: TGTGCCAGTAGCGGGGGGACTGAAGCTTTCTTT. This sequence encodes CASSGGTEAFF. This chain joins TRBV19 and TRBJ1-1; the D gene is possibly TRBD1 (5 bases). The CDR3 is 11 residues long. Germline-derived CDR1 and CDR2 are LNHDA and SQIVND (reference sequence). V lost 6 bases, J lost 5 bases, and 7 bases lay in between.

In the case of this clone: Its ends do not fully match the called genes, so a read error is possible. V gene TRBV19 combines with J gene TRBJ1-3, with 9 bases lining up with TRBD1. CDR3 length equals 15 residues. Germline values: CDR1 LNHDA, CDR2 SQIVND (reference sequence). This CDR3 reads CASLNRGLYGNIIYF. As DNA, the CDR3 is TGTGCCAGCCTAAACAGGGGGCTGTATGGAAACATCATATATTTT.

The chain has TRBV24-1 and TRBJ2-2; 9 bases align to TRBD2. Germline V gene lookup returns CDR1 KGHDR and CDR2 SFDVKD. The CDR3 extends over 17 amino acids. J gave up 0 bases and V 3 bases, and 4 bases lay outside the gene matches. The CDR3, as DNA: TGTGCCACCAGTGATCCGACTAGCGGAACGAACACCGGGGAGCTGTTTTTT. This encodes CATSDPTSGTNTGELFF.

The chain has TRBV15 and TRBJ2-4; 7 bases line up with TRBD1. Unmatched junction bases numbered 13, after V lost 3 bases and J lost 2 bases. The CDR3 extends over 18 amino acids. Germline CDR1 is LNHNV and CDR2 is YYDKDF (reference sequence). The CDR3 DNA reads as TGTGCCACCAGCAGGGGGTTCCGACAGGGTGTTCCCAAAAACATTCAGTACTTC. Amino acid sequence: CATSRGFRQGVPKNIQYF.

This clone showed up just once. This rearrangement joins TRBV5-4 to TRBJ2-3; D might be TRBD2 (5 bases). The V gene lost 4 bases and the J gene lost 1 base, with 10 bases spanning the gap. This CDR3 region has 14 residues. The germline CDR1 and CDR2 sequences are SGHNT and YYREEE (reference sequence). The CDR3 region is CASSAHSGTDTQYF. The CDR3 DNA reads TGTGCCAGCAGCGCTCATAGCGGCACAGATACGCAGTATTTT.

CDR3 nucleotide sequence: TGTGCCAGCAGCACAAACAGGGGGCCGGGAAACACCATATATTTT. Its translation: CASSTNRGPGNTIYF. The rearrangement links TRBV3-1 (or the pseudogene TRBV3-2) to TRBJ1-3; 9 bases are a match to TRBD1. Germline lookup yields CDR1 LGHDT and CDR2 YNNKEL (reference sequence). Trimming at V came to 5 bases and at J to 4 bases, leaving 6 bases not matched to a gene. This CDR3 spans 15 amino acids.

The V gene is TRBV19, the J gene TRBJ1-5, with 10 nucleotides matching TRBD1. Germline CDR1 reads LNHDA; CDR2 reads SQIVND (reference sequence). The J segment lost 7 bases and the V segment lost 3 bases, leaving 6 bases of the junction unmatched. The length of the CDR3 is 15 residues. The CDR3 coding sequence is TGTGCCAGTAGTATCGTGACAGGGGGCCGGCAGCCCCAGCATTTT. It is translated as CASSIVTGGRQPQHF.

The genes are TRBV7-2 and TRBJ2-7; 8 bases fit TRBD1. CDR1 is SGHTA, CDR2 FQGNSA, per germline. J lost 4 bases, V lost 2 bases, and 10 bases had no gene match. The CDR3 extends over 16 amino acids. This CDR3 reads CASSLRGGTGRYEQYF. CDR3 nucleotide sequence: TGTGCCAGCAGCTTAAGAGGTGGGACAGGACGGTACGAGCAGTACTTC. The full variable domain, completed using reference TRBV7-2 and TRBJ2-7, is GAGVSQSPSNKVTEKGKDVELRCDPISGHTALYWYRQSLGQGLEFLIYFQGNSAPDKSGLPSDRFSAERTGGSVSTLTIQRTQQEDSAVYLCASSLRGGTGRYEQYFGPGTRLTVT.

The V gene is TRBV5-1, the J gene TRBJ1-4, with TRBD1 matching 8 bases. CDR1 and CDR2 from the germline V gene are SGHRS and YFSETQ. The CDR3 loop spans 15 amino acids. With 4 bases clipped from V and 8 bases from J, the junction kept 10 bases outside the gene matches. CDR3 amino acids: CASSPYNRGEEKLFF. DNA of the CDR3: TGCGCCAGCAGCCCGTATAACAGGGGGGAAGAAAAACTGTTTTTT.

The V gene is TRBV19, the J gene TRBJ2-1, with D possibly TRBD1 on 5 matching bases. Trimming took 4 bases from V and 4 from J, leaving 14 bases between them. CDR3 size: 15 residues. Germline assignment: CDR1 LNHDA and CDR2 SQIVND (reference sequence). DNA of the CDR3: TGTGCCAGTAGTAATCCAGGGCGGAAATACAATGAGCAGTTCTTC. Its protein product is CASSNPGRKYNEQFF. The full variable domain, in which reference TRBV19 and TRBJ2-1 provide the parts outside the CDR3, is DGGITQSPKYLFRKEGQNVTLSCEQNLNHDAMYWYRQDPGQGLRLIYYSQIVNDFQKGDIAEGYSVSREKKESFPLTVTSAQKNPTAFYLCASSNPGRKYNEQFFGPGTRLTVL.

The CDR3 reads CASSVVSNTEAFF. The DNA of the CDR3 is TGTGCCAGCAGCGTAGTATCGAACACTGAAGCTTTCTTT. The chain employs TRBV9 and TRBJ1-1; D gene uncertain. Germline V gene sequence: CDR1 SGDLS, CDR2 YYNGEE. V dropped 0 bases and J dropped 1 base, with 4 bases sitting between them. The CDR3 contains 13 residues.

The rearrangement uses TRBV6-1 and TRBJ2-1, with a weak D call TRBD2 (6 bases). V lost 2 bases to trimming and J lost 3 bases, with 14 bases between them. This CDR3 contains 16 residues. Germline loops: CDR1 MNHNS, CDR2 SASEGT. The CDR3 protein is CASSELGGAIYNEQFF. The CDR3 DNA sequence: TGTGCCAGCAGTGAACTTGGCGGGGCGATCTACAATGAGCAGTTCTTC.

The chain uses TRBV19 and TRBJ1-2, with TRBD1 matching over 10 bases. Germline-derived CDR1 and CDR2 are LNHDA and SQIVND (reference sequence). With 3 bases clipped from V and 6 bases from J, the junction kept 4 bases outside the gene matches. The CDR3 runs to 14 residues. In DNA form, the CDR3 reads TGTGCCAGTAGTATCGGACAGGGGGTTGATGGCTACACCTTC. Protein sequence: CASSIGQGVDGYTF.

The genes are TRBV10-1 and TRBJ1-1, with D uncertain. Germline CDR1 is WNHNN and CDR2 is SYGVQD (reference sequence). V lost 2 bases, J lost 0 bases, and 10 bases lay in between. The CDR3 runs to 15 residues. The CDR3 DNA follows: TGCGCCAGCAGTGAGAAAGCCGCTGTGAACACTGAAGCTTTCTTT. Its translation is CASSEKAAVNTEAFF.

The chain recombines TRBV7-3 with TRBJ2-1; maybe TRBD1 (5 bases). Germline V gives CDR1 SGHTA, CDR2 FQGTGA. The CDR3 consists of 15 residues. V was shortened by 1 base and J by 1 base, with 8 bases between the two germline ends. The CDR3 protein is CASSLRSGSYNEQFF. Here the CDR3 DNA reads TGTGCCAGCAGCTTAAGGTCAGGGTCCTACAATGAGCAGTTCTTC.